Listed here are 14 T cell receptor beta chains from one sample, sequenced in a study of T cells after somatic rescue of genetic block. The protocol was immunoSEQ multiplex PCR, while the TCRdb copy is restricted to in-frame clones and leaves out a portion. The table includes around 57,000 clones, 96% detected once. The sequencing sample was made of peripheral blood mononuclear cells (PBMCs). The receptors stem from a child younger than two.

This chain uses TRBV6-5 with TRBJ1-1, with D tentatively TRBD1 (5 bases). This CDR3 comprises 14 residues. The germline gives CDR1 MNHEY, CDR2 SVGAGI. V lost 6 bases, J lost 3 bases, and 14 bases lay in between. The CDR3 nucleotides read TGTGCCAGCAGAAAACCCGGAGGGGACACTGAAGCTTTCTTT. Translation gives CASRKPGGDTEAFF.

Written as DNA, the CDR3 is TGTGCCAGTAGTTTTGGATCCGGGACAGGGAGCAATCAGCCCCAGCATTTT. Its protein product is CASSFGSGTGSNQPQHF. The chain is built from TRBV19 and TRBJ1-5, with TRBD1 matching 9 bases. J gave up 1 base and V 5 bases, and 9 bases lay outside the gene matches. The CDR3 extends over 17 amino acids. Germline V CDR1 and CDR2: LNHDA, SQIVND (reference sequence).

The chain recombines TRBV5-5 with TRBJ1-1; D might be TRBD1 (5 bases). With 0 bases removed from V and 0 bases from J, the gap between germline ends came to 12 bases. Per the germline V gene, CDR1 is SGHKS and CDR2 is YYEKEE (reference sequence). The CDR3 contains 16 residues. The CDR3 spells CASSLGPRELNTEAFF. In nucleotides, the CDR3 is TGTGCCAGCAGCTTGGGGCCCAGGGAGTTGAACACTGAAGCTTTCTTT.

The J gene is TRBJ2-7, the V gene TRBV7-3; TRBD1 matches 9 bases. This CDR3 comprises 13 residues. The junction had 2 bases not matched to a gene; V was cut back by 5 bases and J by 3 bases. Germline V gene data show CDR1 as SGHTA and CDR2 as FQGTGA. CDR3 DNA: TGTGCCAGCAGCCCGACAGGGGGCTACGAGCAGTACTTC. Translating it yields CASSPTGGYEQYF.

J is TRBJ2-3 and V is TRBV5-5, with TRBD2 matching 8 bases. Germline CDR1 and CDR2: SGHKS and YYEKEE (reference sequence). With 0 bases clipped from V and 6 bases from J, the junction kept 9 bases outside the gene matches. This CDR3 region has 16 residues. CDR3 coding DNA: TGTGCCAGCAGCTTGGTACCAGCGGGGGCACCTGATACGCAGTATTTT. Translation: CASSLVPAGAPDTQYF.

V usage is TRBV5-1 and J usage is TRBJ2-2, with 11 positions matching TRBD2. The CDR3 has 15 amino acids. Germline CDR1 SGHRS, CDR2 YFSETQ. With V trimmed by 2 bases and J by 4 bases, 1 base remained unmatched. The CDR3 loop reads CASSFSGRATGELFF. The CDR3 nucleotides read TGCGCCAGCAGCTTTAGCGGGAGGGCCACCGGGGAGCTGTTTTTT.

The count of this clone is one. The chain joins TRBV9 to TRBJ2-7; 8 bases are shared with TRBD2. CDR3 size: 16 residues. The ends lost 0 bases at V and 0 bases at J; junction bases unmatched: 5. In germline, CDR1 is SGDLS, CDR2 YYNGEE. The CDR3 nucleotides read TGTGCCAGCAGCGTAGAAATAGCGGGAACCTCCTACGAGCAGTACTTC. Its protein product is CASSVEIAGTSYEQYF.

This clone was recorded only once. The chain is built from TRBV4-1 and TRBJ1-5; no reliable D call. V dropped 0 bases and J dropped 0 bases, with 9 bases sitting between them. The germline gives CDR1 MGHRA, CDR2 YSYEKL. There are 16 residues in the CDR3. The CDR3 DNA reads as TGCGCCAGCAGCCAAGATGGTCGTGGTAGCAATCAGCCCCAGCATTTT. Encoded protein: CASSQDGRGSNQPQHF.

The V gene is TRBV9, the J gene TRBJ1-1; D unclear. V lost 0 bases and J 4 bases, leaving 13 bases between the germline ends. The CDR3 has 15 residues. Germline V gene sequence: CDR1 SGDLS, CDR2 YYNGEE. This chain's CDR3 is CASSVEAVRTTEAFF. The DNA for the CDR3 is TGTGCCAGCAGCGTAGAAGCCGTGAGGACCACTGAAGCTTTCTTT.

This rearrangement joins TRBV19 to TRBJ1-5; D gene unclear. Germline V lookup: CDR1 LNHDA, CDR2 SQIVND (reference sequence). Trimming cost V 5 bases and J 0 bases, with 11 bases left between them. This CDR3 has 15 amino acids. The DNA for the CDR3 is TGTGCCAGTAGTTGGAGGGTTTATAGCAATCAGCCCCAGCATTTT. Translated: CASSWRVYSNQPQHF.

For the CDR3, the DNA is TGTGCCAGCAGTAGGGACAGGGGGTACAATCAGCCCCAGCATTTT. Its translation is CASSRDRGYNQPQHF. The chain couples TRBV28 to TRBJ1-5, with TRBD1 matching over 11 bases. The junction had 3 bases not matched to a gene; V was cut back by 5 bases and J by 3 bases. Germline CDR1 and CDR2: MDHEN and SYDVKM. The CDR3 covers 15 residues.

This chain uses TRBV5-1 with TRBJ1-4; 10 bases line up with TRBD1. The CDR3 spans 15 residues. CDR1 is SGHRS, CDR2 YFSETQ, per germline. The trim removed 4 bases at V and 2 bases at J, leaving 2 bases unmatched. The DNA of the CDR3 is TGCGCCAGCAGCAAGGGACAGGGGACTAATGAAAAACTGTTTTTT. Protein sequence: CASSKGQGTNEKLFF.

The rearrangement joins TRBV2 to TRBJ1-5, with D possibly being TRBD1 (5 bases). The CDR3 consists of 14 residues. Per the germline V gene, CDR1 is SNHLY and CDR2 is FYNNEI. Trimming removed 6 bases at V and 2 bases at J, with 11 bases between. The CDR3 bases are TGTGCCAGCAGCCAGGGAGGGGGCAATCAGCCCCAGCATTTT. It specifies CASSQGGGNQPQHF.

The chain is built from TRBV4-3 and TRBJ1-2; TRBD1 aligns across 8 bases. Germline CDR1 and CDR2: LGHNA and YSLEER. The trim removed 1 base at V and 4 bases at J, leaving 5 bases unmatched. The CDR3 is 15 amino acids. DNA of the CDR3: TGCGCCAGCAGCCAAGGGCCAACAGGGGGCTATGGCTACACCTTC. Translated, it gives CASSQGPTGGYGYTF.